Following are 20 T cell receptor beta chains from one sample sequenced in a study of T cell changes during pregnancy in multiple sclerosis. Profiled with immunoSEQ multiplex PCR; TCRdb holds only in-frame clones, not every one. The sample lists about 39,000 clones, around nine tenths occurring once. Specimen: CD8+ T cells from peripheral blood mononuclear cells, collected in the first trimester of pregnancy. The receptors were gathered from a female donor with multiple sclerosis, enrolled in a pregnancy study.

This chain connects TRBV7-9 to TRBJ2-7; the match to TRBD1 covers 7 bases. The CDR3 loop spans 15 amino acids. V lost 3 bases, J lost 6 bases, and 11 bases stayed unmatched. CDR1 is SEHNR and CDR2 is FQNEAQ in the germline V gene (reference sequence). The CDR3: CASSLETGQHSEQYF. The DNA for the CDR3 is TGTGCCAGCAGCTTGGAAACGGGACAGCATAGCGAGCAGTACTTC.

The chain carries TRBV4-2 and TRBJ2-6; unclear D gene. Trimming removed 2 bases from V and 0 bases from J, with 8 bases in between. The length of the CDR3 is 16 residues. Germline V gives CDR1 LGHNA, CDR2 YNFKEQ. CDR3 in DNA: TGTGCCAGCAGCCAAACTCAAAGCTCTGGGGCCAACGTCCTGACTTTC. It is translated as CASSQTQSSGANVLTF.

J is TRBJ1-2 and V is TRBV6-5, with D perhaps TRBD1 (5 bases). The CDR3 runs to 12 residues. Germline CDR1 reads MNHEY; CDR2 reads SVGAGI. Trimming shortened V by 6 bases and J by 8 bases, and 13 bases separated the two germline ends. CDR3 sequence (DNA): TGTGCCAGCAGAGACCTTAGGGGAGGCTACACCTTC. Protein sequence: CASRDLRGGYTF.

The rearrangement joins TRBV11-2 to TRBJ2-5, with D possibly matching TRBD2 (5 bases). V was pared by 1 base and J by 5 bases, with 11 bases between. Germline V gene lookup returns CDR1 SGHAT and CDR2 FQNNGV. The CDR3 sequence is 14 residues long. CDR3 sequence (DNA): TGTGCCAGCAGCTTAGGGCGGGTTTGGGAGACCCAGTACTTC. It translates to CASSLGRVWETQYF. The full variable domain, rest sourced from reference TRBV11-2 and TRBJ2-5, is EAGVAQSPRYKIIEKRQSVAFWCNPISGHATLYWYQQILGQGPKLLIQFQNNGVVDDSQLPKDRFSAERLKGVDSTLKIQPAKLEDSAVYLCASSLGRVWETQYFGPGTRLLVL.

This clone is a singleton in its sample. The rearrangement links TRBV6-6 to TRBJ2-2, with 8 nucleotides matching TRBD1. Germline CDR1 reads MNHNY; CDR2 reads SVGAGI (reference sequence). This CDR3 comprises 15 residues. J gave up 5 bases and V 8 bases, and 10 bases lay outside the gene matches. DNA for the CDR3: TGTGCCAGCGCAGGGGGCGCGGTCAGAACCGGGGAGCTGTTTTTT. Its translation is CASAGGAVRTGELFF.

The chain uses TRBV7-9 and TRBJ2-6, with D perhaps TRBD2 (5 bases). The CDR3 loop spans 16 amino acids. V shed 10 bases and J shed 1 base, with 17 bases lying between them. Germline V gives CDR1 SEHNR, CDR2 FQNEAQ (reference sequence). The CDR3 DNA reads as TGTGCCACTGCAGGACTGATTCAATCTGGGGCCAACGTCCTGACTTTC. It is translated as CATAGLIQSGANVLTF.

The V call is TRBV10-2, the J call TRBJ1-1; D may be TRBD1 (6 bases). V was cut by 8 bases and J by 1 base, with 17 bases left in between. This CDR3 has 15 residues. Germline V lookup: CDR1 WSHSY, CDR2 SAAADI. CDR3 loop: CASGPGDRPNTEAFF. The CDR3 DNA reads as TGCGCCAGCGGGCCTGGAGACAGGCCGAACACTGAAGCTTTCTTT.

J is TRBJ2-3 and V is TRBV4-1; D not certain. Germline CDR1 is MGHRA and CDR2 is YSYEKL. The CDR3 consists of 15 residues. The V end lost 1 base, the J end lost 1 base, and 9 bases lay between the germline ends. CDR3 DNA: TGCGCCAGCAGCCAAGCCCCTCCGGGCACAGATACGCAGTATTTT. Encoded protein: CASSQAPPGTDTQYF.

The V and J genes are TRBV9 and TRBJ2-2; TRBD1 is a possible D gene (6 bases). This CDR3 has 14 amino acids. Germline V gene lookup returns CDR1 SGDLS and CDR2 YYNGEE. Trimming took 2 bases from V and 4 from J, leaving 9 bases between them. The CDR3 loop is CASSVTGPTGELFF. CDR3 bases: TGTGCCAGCAGCGTTACAGGGCCCACCGGGGAGCTGTTTTTT. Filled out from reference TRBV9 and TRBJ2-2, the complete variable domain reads DSGVTQTPKHLITATGQRVTLRCSPRSGDLSVYWYQQSLDQGLQFLIQYYNGEERAKGNILERFSAQQFPDLHSELNLSSLELGDSALYFCASSVTGPTGELFFGEGSRLTVL.

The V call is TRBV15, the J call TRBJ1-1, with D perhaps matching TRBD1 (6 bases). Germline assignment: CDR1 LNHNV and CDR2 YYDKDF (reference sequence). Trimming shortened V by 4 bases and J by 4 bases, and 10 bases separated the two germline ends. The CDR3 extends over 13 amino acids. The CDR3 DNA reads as TGTGCCACCAGCACAGGGGAGAGCACTGAAGCTTTCTTT. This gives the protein CATSTGESTEAFF.

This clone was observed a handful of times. CDR3 sequence (DNA): TGTGCCAGCAGCAAGCAGAACAGGGGGCGGGAGACCCAGTACTTC. Translation: CASSKQNRGRETQYF. The chain couples TRBV21-1 to TRBJ2-5; whether TRBD1, the table's D call, matches the DNA was not checked. TRBV21-1 is a documented pseudogene. The CDR3 spans 15 residues.

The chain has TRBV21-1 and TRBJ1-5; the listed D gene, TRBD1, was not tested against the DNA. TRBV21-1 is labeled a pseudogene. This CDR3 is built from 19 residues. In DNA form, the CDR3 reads TGTGCCAGCATCCAGACAGGGACCCTTGTTTCTTATAGCAATCAGCCCCAGCATTTT. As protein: CASIQTGTLVSYSNQPQHF.

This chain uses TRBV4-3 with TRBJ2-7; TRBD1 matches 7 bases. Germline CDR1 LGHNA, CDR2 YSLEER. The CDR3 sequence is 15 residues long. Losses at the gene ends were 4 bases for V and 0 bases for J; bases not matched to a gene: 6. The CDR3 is CASSRWTGVSYEQYF. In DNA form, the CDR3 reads TGCGCCAGCAGCCGATGGACAGGAGTCTCCTACGAGCAGTACTTC.

The CDR3 DNA reads TGTGCCAGTAGTATCGGGGGTGGTTACAATGAGCAGTTCTTC. Its protein is CASSIGGGYNEQFF. The genes are TRBV19 and TRBJ2-1, with D perhaps TRBD2 (6 bases). V was trimmed by 3 bases and J by 4 bases, leaving 10 bases between them. The CDR3 runs 14 residues. The germline gives CDR1 LNHDA, CDR2 SQIVND (reference sequence).

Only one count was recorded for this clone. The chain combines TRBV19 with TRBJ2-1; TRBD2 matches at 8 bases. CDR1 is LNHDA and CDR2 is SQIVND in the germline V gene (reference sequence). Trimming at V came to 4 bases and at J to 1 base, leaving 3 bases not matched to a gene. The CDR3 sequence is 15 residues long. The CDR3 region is CASSNSGGSYNEQFF. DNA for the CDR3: TGTGCCAGTAGTAACAGCGGGGGATCCTACAATGAGCAGTTCTTC.

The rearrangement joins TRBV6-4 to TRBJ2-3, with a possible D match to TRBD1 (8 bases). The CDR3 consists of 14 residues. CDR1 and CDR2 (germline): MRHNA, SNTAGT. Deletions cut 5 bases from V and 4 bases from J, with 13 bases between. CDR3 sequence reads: CASSSGTGADTQYF. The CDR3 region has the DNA TGTGCCAGCAGTAGCGGGACAGGCGCAGATACGCAGTATTTT.

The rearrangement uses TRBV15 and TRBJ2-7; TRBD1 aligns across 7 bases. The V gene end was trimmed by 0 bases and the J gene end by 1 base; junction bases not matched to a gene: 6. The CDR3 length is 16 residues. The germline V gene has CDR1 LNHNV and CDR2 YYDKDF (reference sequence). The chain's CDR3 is CATSREGSGGSYEQYF. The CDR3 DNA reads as TGTGCCACCAGCAGAGAAGGGTCAGGGGGTTCCTACGAGCAGTACTTC.

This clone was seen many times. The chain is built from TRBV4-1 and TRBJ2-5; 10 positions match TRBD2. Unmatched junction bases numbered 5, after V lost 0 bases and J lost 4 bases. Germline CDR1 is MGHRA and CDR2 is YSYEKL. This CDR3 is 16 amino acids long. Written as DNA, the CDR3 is TGCGCCAGCAGCCAAGATTGGCCTAGCGGGGGAGAGACCCAGTACTTC. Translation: CASSQDWPSGGETQYF.

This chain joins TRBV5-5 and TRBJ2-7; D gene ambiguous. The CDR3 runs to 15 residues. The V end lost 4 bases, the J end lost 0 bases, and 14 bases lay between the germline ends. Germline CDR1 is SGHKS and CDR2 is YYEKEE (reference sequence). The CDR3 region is CASSTTSSFSYEQYF. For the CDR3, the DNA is TGTGCCAGCAGCACCACTTCATCTTTCTCCTACGAGCAGTACTTC. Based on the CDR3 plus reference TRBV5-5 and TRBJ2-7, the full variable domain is DAGVTQSPTHLIKTRGQQVTLRCSPISGHKSVSWYQQVLGQGPQFIFQYYEKEERGRGNFPDRFSARQFPNYSSELNVNALLLGDSALYLCASSTTSSFSYEQYFGPGTRLTVT.

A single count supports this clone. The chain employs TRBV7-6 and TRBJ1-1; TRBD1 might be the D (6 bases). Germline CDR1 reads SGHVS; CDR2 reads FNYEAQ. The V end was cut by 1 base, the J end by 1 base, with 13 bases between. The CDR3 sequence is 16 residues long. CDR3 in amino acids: CASSLVGGGGNTEAFF. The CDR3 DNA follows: TGTGCCAGCAGCTTAGTGGGGGGCGGGGGGAACACTGAAGCTTTCTTT. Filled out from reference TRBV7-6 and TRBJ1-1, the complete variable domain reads GAGVSQSPRYKVTKRGQDVALRCDPISGHVSLYWYRQALGQGPEFLTYFNYEAQQDKSGLPNDRFSAERPEGSISTLTIQRTEQRDSAMYRCASSLVGGGGNTEAFFGQGTRLTVV.